The 26 T cell receptor beta chains listed next were all sequenced from one sample in a study of T cell responses to AZD1222 COVID-19 vaccine. Clones were read by immunoSEQ multiplex PCR, and TCRdb kept only the in-frame ones, dropping some. The sample records around 160,000 clones, around nine tenths being singletons. Sample: peripheral blood, taken on day 0 of AZD1222 vaccination. These receptors all stem from an adult in good health.

This chain links TRBV25-1 with TRBJ1-1, with TRBD1 matching 7 bases. V dropped 5 bases and J dropped 0; count of bases not matched to a gene: 6. The V gene's germline CDR1 is MGHDK and CDR2 SYGVNS. The CDR3 extends over 15 amino acids. The chain's CDR3 is CASSPRGPMNTEAFF. The CDR3 DNA reads TGTGCCAGCAGTCCTAGGGGGCCTATGAACACTGAAGCTTTCTTT.

V gene TRBV30 combines with J gene TRBJ1-5; D unresolved. Germline CDR1 and CDR2: GTSNPN and SVGIG (reference sequence). Trimming took off 2 bases at V and 6 bases at J, with 11 bases between the two ends. This CDR3 contains 13 residues. The CDR3 sequence: CAWSSARSQPQHF. In nucleotides, the CDR3 is TGTGCCTGGAGTAGTGCGAGGAGTCAGCCCCAGCATTTT. Full variable domain (remainder filled in from reference TRBV30 and TRBJ1-5): SQTIHQWPATLVQPVGSPLSLECTVEGTSNPNLYWYRQAAGRGLQLLFYSVGIGQISSEVPQNLSASRPQDRQFILSSKKLLLSDSGFYLCAWSSARSQPQHFGDGTRLSIL.

V gene TRBV21-1 combines with J gene TRBJ2-1; the table gives TRBD2 as D, unverified against the DNA. TRBV21-1 represents a pseudogene. The CDR3 length is 15 residues. CDR3 sequence: CASSKNSGFYNEQFF. The CDR3 DNA reads TGTGCCAGCAGCAAGAATAGCGGGTTCTACAATGAGCAGTTCTTC.

The chain has TRBV2 and TRBJ1-4, with 10 bases identical to TRBD1. Germline V gives CDR1 SNHLY, CDR2 FYNNEI. J lost 1 base, V lost 4 bases, and 3 bases had no gene match. The CDR3 length is 16 residues. The CDR3 reads CASSVTGGLTNEKLFF. The CDR3 bases are TGTGCCAGCAGTGTGACAGGGGGCTTAACTAATGAAAAACTGTTTTTT. Full variable domain (outside the CDR3, taken from reference TRBV2 and TRBJ1-4): EPEVTQTPSHQVTQMGQEVILRCVPISNHLYFYWYRQILGQKVEFLVSFYNNEISEKSEIFDDQFSVERPDGSNFTLKIRSTKLEDSAMYFCASSVTGGLTNEKLFFGSGTQLSVL.

The rearrangement uses TRBV9 and TRBJ2-3; D possibly corresponds to TRBD2 (6 bases). This CDR3 is built from 14 residues. From germline, CDR1 is SGDLS and CDR2 YYNGEE. The ends were cut back, 2 bases at V and 2 bases at J, with 9 bases in the middle. The CDR3 reads CASSVAGNTDTQYF. The CDR3 DNA reads as TGTGCCAGCAGCGTGGCGGGGAACACAGATACGCAGTATTTT.

This rearrangement joins TRBV15 to TRBJ1-4, with D hard to call. From germline, CDR1 is LNHNV and CDR2 YYDKDF (reference sequence). With 1 base removed from V and 8 bases from J, the gap between germline ends came to 8 bases. The CDR3 loop spans 13 amino acids. CDR3 bases: TGTGCCACCAGCAGAGGCACTACGGAAAAACTGTTTTTT. Translation gives CATSRGTTEKLFF.

This clone appeared a single time. The chain recombines TRBV7-8 with TRBJ2-3, with 10 bases identical to TRBD2. V shed 5 bases and J 2 bases; nucleotides not matched to a gene: 7. The CDR3 sequence is 16 residues long. Germline values: CDR1 SGHVS, CDR2 FQNEAQ. The CDR3, as DNA: TGTGCCAGCAGCGCCCAGCGGGGGGGAACCACAGATACGCAGTATTTT. This codes for CASSAQRGGTTDTQYF.

This chain links TRBV25-1 with TRBJ2-7; D is undetermined. The germline V gene encodes CDR1 MGHDK and CDR2 SYGVNS. This CDR3 comprises 13 residues. V was pared by 3 bases and J by 4 bases, with 10 bases between. The CDR3 DNA is TGTGCCAGCAGTGAGTTTGGGGTTTACGAGCAGTACTTC. Encoded protein: CASSEFGVYEQYF.

The chain uses TRBV25-1 and TRBJ1-3; D is unclear. Germline CDR1 and CDR2: MGHDK and SYGVNS. V was clipped by 3 bases and J by 0 bases, with 6 bases between them. This CDR3 region has 14 residues. CDR3: CASSDRDSGNTIYF. The CDR3, as DNA: TGTGCCAGCAGTGACCGGGACTCTGGAAACACCATATATTTT.

Only one count was recorded for this clone. This chain joins TRBV20-1 and TRBJ2-1; 9 bases fit TRBD2. The CDR3 loop spans 18 amino acids. Unmatched junction bases numbered 23, after V lost 3 bases and J lost 11 bases. Germline-derived CDR1 and CDR2 are DFQATT and SNEGSKA (reference sequence). In nucleotides, the CDR3 is TGCAGTGCTAGTAGGCCCGATAGGGCGGGGGGGCCATTTTCGAAGCAGTTCTTC. Translation: CSASRPDRAGGPFSKQFF.

V usage is TRBV5-1 and J usage is TRBJ1-5; weak D call: TRBD1 (6 bases). Germline-derived CDR1 and CDR2 are SGHRS and YFSETQ. CDR3 length equals 14 residues. V lost 1 base, J lost 1 base, and 6 bases lay in between. CDR3 bases: TGCGCCAGCAGCTTGACAGGGAGCAATCAGCCCCAGCATTTT. Protein product: CASSLTGSNQPQHF.

This chain links TRBV5-3 with TRBJ1-2; weak D call: TRBD1 (6 bases). TRBV5-3 is marked as an open reading frame, function uncertain. The V and J ends lost 2 bases and 8 bases respectively, with 19 bases between them. The CDR3 length is 15 residues. The CDR3 coding sequence is TGTGCCAGAAGCTTATGCGGGGTAAGGGGGTCAGGCTACACCTTC. It is translated as CARSLCGVRGSGYTF.

The chain links TRBV9 to TRBJ2-7; 8 bases match TRBD1. CDR1 is SGDLS and CDR2 is YYNGEE in the germline V gene. The ends lost 4 bases at V and 4 bases at J; junction bases unmatched: 16. The CDR3 totals 17 residues. In DNA form, the CDR3 reads TGTGCCAGCAGCAAGGGCTCGCTCACAGGGGGGAGTTACGAGCAGTACTTC. It yields the protein CASSKGSLTGGSYEQYF.

The V and J genes are TRBV7-8 and TRBJ2-1; TRBD2 aligns across 14 bases. The CDR3 is 18 residues long. Germline assignment: CDR1 SGHVS and CDR2 FQNEAQ. J gave up 9 bases and V 4 bases, and 14 bases lay outside the gene matches. CDR3 region: CASSSRHKTSGGAGEQFF. In DNA form, the CDR3 reads TGTGCCAGCAGCTCCCGCCATAAGACTAGCGGGGGGGCGGGTGAGCAGTTCTTC.

This chain uses TRBV14 with TRBJ2-7; no definite D call. The CDR3 is 16 amino acids. The germline V gene has CDR1 SGHDN and CDR2 FVKESK. V shed 2 bases and J shed 5 bases, with 19 bases lying between them. CDR3 amino acids: CASSQLSSRAFHEQYF. The CDR3 coding sequence is TGTGCCAGCAGCCAACTATCCAGCCGTGCATTCCACGAGCAGTACTTC.

The CDR3 sequence is CASSPPRVPNYGYTF. The CDR3 DNA reads as TGTGCCAGCTCACCACCCCGGGTCCCTAACTATGGCTACACCTTC. This rearrangement joins TRBV18 to TRBJ1-2; D is ambiguous. The CDR3 consists of 15 residues. Germline loops: CDR1 KGHSH, CDR2 LQKENI. V was cut by 0 bases and J by 0 bases, with 8 bases left in between.

This rearrangement joins TRBV4-1 to TRBJ2-1, with 8 nucleotides matching TRBD2. J gave up 4 bases and V 0 bases, and 8 bases lay outside the gene matches. The CDR3 has 17 amino acids. Germline V gene lookup returns CDR1 MGHRA and CDR2 YSYEKL. CDR3 nucleotide sequence: TGCGCCAGCAGCCAAGAACTGGGGACTAGTTTATACAATGAGCAGTTCTTC. Its protein is CASSQELGTSLYNEQFF.

This chain joins TRBV6-4 and TRBJ2-1, with D perhaps TRBD1 or TRBD2 (6 bases each). The length of the CDR3 is 16 residues. The V and J ends lost 0 bases and 6 bases respectively, with 15 bases between them. Germline assignment: CDR1 MRHNA and CDR2 SNTAGT. The CDR3 spells CASSDSFGGGGNEQFF. The CDR3 nucleotides read TGTGCCAGCAGTGACTCGTTCGGGGGCGGCGGCAATGAGCAGTTCTTC.

V is TRBV9 and J is TRBJ2-7; TRBD2 might be the D (6 bases). The CDR3 runs to 13 residues. V was pared by 0 bases and J by 3 bases, with 7 bases between. Germline V gene lookup returns CDR1 SGDLS and CDR2 YYNGEE. CDR3 in DNA: TGTGCCAGCAGCGTAGTCGGGAGCTACGAGCAGTACTTC. It encodes CASSVVGSYEQYF.

This rearrangement joins TRBV11-1 to TRBJ2-4; perhaps TRBD2 as D (6 bases). V shed 5 bases and J shed 7 bases, with 18 bases lying between them. This CDR3 is built from 15 residues. Germline V gene data show CDR1 as SGHAT and CDR2 as FQDESV (reference sequence). The CDR3 nucleotides read TGTGCCAGCAGCCCCGGGACTCCCCTGGGGAACATTCAGTACTTC. It specifies CASSPGTPLGNIQYF.

This clone was counted between two and nine times. This chain connects TRBV6-2 or TRBV6-3 to TRBJ2-4; TRBD1 matches at 8 bases. This CDR3 is built from 14 residues. Germline values: CDR1 MNHEY, CDR2 SVGEGT. Unmatched junction bases numbered 5, after V lost 2 bases and J lost 8 bases. CDR3 residues: CASSYGTGPDIQYF. The DNA for the CDR3 is TGTGCCAGCAGTTACGGGACAGGACCAGACATTCAGTACTTC.

The J gene is TRBJ2-2, the V gene TRBV5-1; no reliable D call. Germline V gene data show CDR1 as SGHRS and CDR2 as YFSETQ. V lost 4 bases and J 6 bases, leaving 13 bases between the germline ends. The CDR3 spans 14 residues. CDR3 region: CASSPLGAAGELFF. DNA of the CDR3: TGCGCCAGCAGCCCCTTGGGTGCGGCCGGGGAGCTGTTTTTT.

The chain couples TRBV2 to TRBJ1-1; 8 nucleotides agree with TRBD1. Losses at the gene ends were 7 bases for V and 2 bases for J; bases not matched to a gene: 3. The CDR3 runs to 13 residues. Germline assignment: CDR1 SNHLY and CDR2 FYNNEI. CDR3 protein: CASITGGNTEAFF. CDR3 nucleotide sequence: TGTGCCAGCATCACAGGGGGAAACACTGAAGCTTTCTTT.

This rearrangement joins TRBV3-1 (or the pseudogene TRBV3-2) to TRBJ2-5; 11 nucleotides agree with TRBD2. The germline V gene encodes CDR1 LGHDT and CDR2 YNNKEL (reference sequence). The V and J ends lost 2 bases and 0 bases, in that order; junction bases with no gene match: 5. The CDR3 loop spans 17 amino acids. Here the CDR3 reads CASSQLSGREYQETQYF. CDR3 nucleotide sequence: TGTGCCAGCAGCCAACTTAGCGGGAGGGAGTACCAAGAGACCCAGTACTTC.

The chain is built from TRBV6-2 or TRBV6-3 and TRBJ2-5; D is unresolved. V dropped 0 bases and J dropped 1 base, with 6 bases sitting between them. The CDR3 runs to 14 residues. The germline gives CDR1 MNHEY, CDR2 SVGEGT. This chain's CDR3 is CASSYSQPQETQYF. CDR3 in DNA: TGTGCCAGCAGTTACTCTCAGCCCCAAGAGACCCAGTACTTC.

This rearrangement joins TRBV2 to TRBJ1-6; D is undetermined. The germline V and J ends were trimmed by 4 bases and 8 bases, with 15 bases remaining between them. Germline assignment: CDR1 SNHLY and CDR2 FYNNEI. The length of the CDR3 is 15 residues. CDR3 region: CASSARTGFDSPLHF. The CDR3 DNA follows: TGTGCCAGCAGTGCTAGGACTGGCTTCGATTCACCCCTCCACTTT.